Following are 23 T cell receptor beta chains from one sample sequenced in a study of blood T cell repertoires in COVID-19. The assay was immunoSEQ multiplex PCR, and TCRdb's table has in-frame clones only and misses some. There are approximately 240,000 clones in the sample; around nine tenths occur only once, and 2% to 2.5% lies in the top ten. Sequencing input: peripheral blood. All receptors derive from a woman in her forties who had recovered from COVID-19.

V usage is TRBV2 and J usage is TRBJ2-7; possibly TRBD2 for D (5 bases). There are 16 residues in the CDR3. The V gene lost 0 bases and the J gene lost 0 bases, with 12 bases spanning the gap. Germline CDR1 is SNHLY and CDR2 is FYNNEI. The CDR3 DNA follows: TGTGCCAGCAGTGAAGCGCTAGCAGCCGTCTCCTACGAGCAGTACTTC. Translated: CASSEALAAVSYEQYF.

CDR3 nucleotide sequence: TGTGCCAGTTCCGGGACAGGGGCTAACTATGGCTACACCTTC. Amino acid sequence: CASSGTGANYGYTF. The rearrangement uses TRBV19 and TRBJ1-2, with 10 bases matching TRBD1. Trimming cost V 8 bases and J 0 bases; bases outside gene matches: 3. This CDR3 spans 14 amino acids. In germline, CDR1 is LNHDA, CDR2 SQIVND (reference sequence).

This chain links TRBV12-5 with TRBJ1-5, with TRBD1 as a possible D gene (5 bases). The germline V gene encodes CDR1 LGHNT and CDR2 FRNRAP. This CDR3 is 18 amino acids long. V was clipped by 2 bases and J by 2 bases, with 19 bases between them. The CDR3 DNA sequence: TGTGCTAGTGGTTTGTCCCCCGCCCCGGGACTTGGCAATCAGCCCCAGCATTTT. Residues: CASGLSPAPGLGNQPQHF.

CDR3 region: CASSWGPNRYEQYF. The DNA for the CDR3 is TGCGCCAGCAGTTGGGGGCCAAATCGCTACGAGCAGTACTTC. The chain employs TRBV5-1 and TRBJ2-7, with D maybe TRBD1 (6 bases). The CDR3 is 14 amino acids. Germline loops: CDR1 SGHRS, CDR2 YFSETQ. Trimming removed 5 bases from V and 3 bases from J, with 15 bases in between. The full variable domain, in which reference TRBV5-1 and TRBJ2-7 provide the parts outside the CDR3, is KAGVTQTPRYLIKTRGQQVTLSCSPISGHRSVSWYQQTPGQGLQFLFEYFSETQRNKGNFPGRFSGRQFSNSRSEMNVSTLELGDSALYLCASSWGPNRYEQYFGPGTRLTVT.

This chain connects TRBV7-2 to TRBJ1-5; D not resolved. The CDR3 runs to 15 residues. Germline V lookup: CDR1 SGHTA, CDR2 FQGNSA. V lost 3 bases and J 1 base, leaving 10 bases between the germline ends. For the CDR3, the DNA is TGTGCCAGCAGCTTTGACTCTAGCAGCAATCAGCCCCAGCATTTT. This sequence encodes CASSFDSSSNQPQHF.

V and J are TRBV7-3 and TRBJ1-2; D is perhaps TRBD1 (6 bases). Germline V CDR1 and CDR2: SGHTA, FQGTGA. The germline V and J ends were trimmed by 2 bases and 6 bases, with 16 bases remaining between them. The CDR3 covers 15 residues. The CDR3 region is CASSLGPGERHGYTF. The CDR3 DNA sequence: TGTGCCAGCAGCTTAGGGCCAGGGGAGAGGCATGGCTACACCTTC.

The J gene is TRBJ2-3, the V gene TRBV19; D may be TRBD2 (5 bases). Germline loops: CDR1 LNHDA, CDR2 SQIVND (reference sequence). V gave up 6 bases and J gave up 0 bases, with 13 bases separating them. CDR3 size: 15 residues. This chain's CDR3 is CASRDLLTSTDTQYF. The CDR3 DNA follows: TGTGCCAGTAGGGACTTATTAACTAGCACAGATACGCAGTATTTT.

Here the CDR3 DNA reads TGTGCCAGCAGCTCCGGACTAGCGGGCCCCCAAGAGACCCAGTACTTC. Translated: CASSSGLAGPQETQYF. This sequence joins TRBV7-2 and TRBJ2-5; TRBD2 matches 11 bases. The CDR3 runs 16 residues. The junction had 5 bases not matched to a gene; V was cut back by 4 bases and J by 1 base. Germline CDR1 and CDR2: SGHTA and FQGNSA.

The V and J genes are TRBV5-5 and TRBJ1-5; D remains ambiguous. Trimming took 0 bases from V and 0 from J, leaving 7 bases between them. Germline V gene sequence: CDR1 SGHKS, CDR2 YYEKEE (reference sequence). The CDR3 is 15 residues long. This chain's CDR3 is CASSLDALSNQPQHF. DNA of the CDR3: TGTGCCAGCAGCTTGGATGCGCTTAGCAATCAGCCCCAGCATTTT.

The rearrangement links TRBV2 to TRBJ2-1; TRBD2 might be the D (6 bases). V was pared by 3 bases and J by 0 bases, with 9 bases between. The CDR3 spans 15 residues. Germline lookup yields CDR1 SNHLY and CDR2 FYNNEI. CDR3 in amino acids: CASSEEGSSYNEQFF. CDR3 bases: TGTGCCAGCAGTGAGGAGGGGAGCTCCTACAATGAGCAGTTCTTC.

The CDR3 nucleotides are TGTGCCAGTAGTGTTACGGGAATGGGGTTGGGCTATGGCTACACCTTC. Protein product: CASSVTGMGLGYGYTF. V and J are TRBV19 and TRBJ1-2; D unresolved. Trimming took off 5 bases at V and 4 bases at J, with 20 bases between the two ends. The CDR3 loop spans 16 amino acids. Per germline, CDR1 LNHDA and CDR2 SQIVND (reference sequence).

This clone was picked up a small number of times. The chain couples TRBV7-9 to TRBJ2-1; a possible D gene is TRBD2 (6 bases). CDR1 and CDR2 (germline): SEHNR, FQNEAQ (reference sequence). CDR3 length: 13 amino acids. Trimming took off 4 bases at V and 7 bases at J, with 11 bases between the two ends. The CDR3, as DNA: TGTGCCAGCAGCTGGCAGACTAGTAATGAGCAGTTCTTC. Amino acids: CASSWQTSNEQFF.

V usage is TRBV19 and J usage is TRBJ2-7; unclear D gene. Trimming removed 4 bases at V and 0 bases at J, with 13 bases between. The germline V gene has CDR1 LNHDA and CDR2 SQIVND (reference sequence). CDR3 length equals 15 residues. The CDR3 spells CASSRPPPGSYEQYF. For the CDR3, the DNA is TGTGCCAGTAGTAGACCTCCCCCGGGCTCCTACGAGCAGTACTTC.

The chain combines TRBV11-3 with TRBJ1-2, with a possible D match to TRBD1 (5 bases). Trimming shortened V by 5 bases and J by 2 bases, and 12 bases separated the two germline ends. The CDR3 is 14 amino acids. Germline V gives CDR1 SGHNT, CDR2 YENEEA. The CDR3 spells CASSPGAGNYGYTF. CDR3 nucleotide sequence: TGTGCCAGCAGCCCCGGGGCGGGGAACTATGGCTACACCTTC.

This chain connects TRBV7-8 to TRBJ2-7; 14 nucleotides line up with TRBD2. Germline V gene sequence: CDR1 SGHVS, CDR2 FQNEAQ. With V trimmed by 4 bases and J by 0 bases, 8 bases remained unmatched. There are 18 residues in the CDR3. CDR3 coding DNA: TGTGCCAGCAGCTACGGACTAGCGGGAGGCTCCTTCTCCTACGAGCAGTACTTC. Its translation: CASSYGLAGGSFSYEQYF.

This chain links TRBV6-5 with TRBJ1-2; TRBD1 agrees at 7 bases. CDR1 is MNHEY and CDR2 is SVGAGI in the germline V gene. The junction had 8 bases not matched to a gene; V was cut back by 3 bases and J by 4 bases. CDR3 length: 15 amino acids. The CDR3 DNA follows: TGTGCCAGCAGTTATAGTGCAGGGGGGAGCTATGGCTACACCTTC. Its translation is CASSYSAGGSYGYTF.

The V and J genes are TRBV7-9 and TRBJ2-3, with 13 positions matching TRBD2. CDR3 length: 17 amino acids. Per germline, CDR1 SEHNR and CDR2 FQNEAQ (reference sequence). Trimming at V came to 4 bases and at J to 4 bases, leaving 8 bases not matched to a gene. CDR3: CASSSRTSGSIPDTQYF. In DNA, the CDR3 is TGTGCCAGCAGCTCTAGGACTAGCGGGAGTATACCAGATACGCAGTATTTT.

The gene calls are TRBV7-2 and TRBJ2-2, with D maybe TRBD2 (6 bases). Trimming took off 8 bases at V and 8 bases at J, with 21 bases between the two ends. Per germline, CDR1 SGHTA and CDR2 FQGNSA. The CDR3 totals 15 residues. The DNA for the CDR3 is TGTGCCAGCGGGCCTCGTTTACGGAGGGCGGGGGAGCTGTTTTTT. As protein: CASGPRLRRAGELFF.

The V and J genes are TRBV12-3 or TRBV12-4 and TRBJ1-4; D gene uncertain. The V gene lost 6 bases and the J gene lost 4 bases, with 9 bases spanning the gap. The length of the CDR3 is 13 residues. Written as DNA, the CDR3 is TGTGCCAGCAGCTCGGACTATAATGAAAAACTGTTTTTT. This encodes CASSSDYNEKLFF.

The chain carries TRBV30 and TRBJ2-7, with 11 bases aligning to TRBD1. This CDR3 is built from 13 residues. J gave up 6 bases and V 5 bases, and 6 bases lay outside the gene matches. Germline V gene data show CDR1 as GTSNPN and CDR2 as SVGIG (reference sequence). CDR3 nucleotide sequence: TGTGCCTGGGGTAGGACAGGGGGCTCCGAGCAGTACTTC. Protein sequence: CAWGRTGGSEQYF.

V is TRBV23-1 and J is TRBJ1-5, with D unclear. TRBV23-1 is assigned to the ORF class and has an uncertain function. Trimming left V 1 base short and J 3 bases short, with 16 bases between. The CDR3 has 17 residues. CDR3 residues: CASSQLERPSPNQPQHF. In DNA, the CDR3 is TGCGCCAGCAGTCAATTAGAGAGGCCGAGTCCCAATCAGCCCCAGCATTTT.

The rearrangement links TRBV2 to TRBJ2-1, with D possibly matching TRBD2 (5 bases). The CDR3 length is 16 residues. V gave up 1 base and J gave up 8 bases, with 18 bases separating them. The germline gives CDR1 SNHLY, CDR2 FYNNEI. In DNA form, the CDR3 reads TGTGCCAGCAGTGAAGGGCCGCTGCCCCAGAGGGATGAGCAGTTCTTC. Residues: CASSEGPLPQRDEQFF.

This chain connects TRBV27 to TRBJ2-1; 11 bases map to TRBD2. This CDR3 region has 15 residues. Germline V CDR1 and CDR2: MNHEY, SMNVEV (reference sequence). The trim removed 5 bases at V and 9 bases at J, leaving 9 bases unmatched. CDR3 nucleotides: TGTGCCAGCAGTCTTAGCGGGAGGGCTCCGATTGAGCAGTTCTTC. Encoded protein: CASSLSGRAPIEQFF.